This section outlines one TCR beta chain sequence together with its context. Its antigen is not known. The CDR3 totals 13 residues. Trimming removed 1 base at V and 5 bases at J, with 9 bases between. Germline V gene sequence: CDR1 SGDLS, CDR2 YYNGEE. The sample is drawn from a study of vaccination effects on CD4 cells after COVID-19. On the study more broadly: Two-dose vaccination with either BNT162b2 or mRNA-1273 was given to the participants. Notes on the study in general: The study enrolled few convalescent patients and sampled no early post-infection timepoints. Infection- and vaccine-induced clones contracted markedly late after vaccination.

The ViraFEST assay expanded antigen-specific CD4+ T cells with viral peptide pools before sequencing. CD4+ T cell isolation took place after more than eight days of culture. Documented for the person is a PCR-confirmed SARS-CoV-2 infection occurring between March and December 2020. Peptides at roughly 10 ug/ml and IL-2 at around 9.3 IU/ml were added to two million PBMC per well. Profiling relied on immunoSEQ multiplex PCR, and the TCRdb table lists in-frame clones only, not all of them. The table records under 25,000 clones, roughly 74% of them present only once. Specimen: CD4+ T cells from PBMCs cultured with SARS-CoV-2 spike peptides, collected before COVID-19 vaccination. The sequence was collected from a human donor who had a prior SARS-CoV-2 infection. The rearrangement links TRBV9 to TRBJ2-5; possibly TRBD1 or TRBD2 for D (5 bases each). The CDR3, as DNA: TGTGCCAGCAGCGTATGGGGGAGTGAGACCCAGTACTTC. Translating gives CASSVWGSETQYF.